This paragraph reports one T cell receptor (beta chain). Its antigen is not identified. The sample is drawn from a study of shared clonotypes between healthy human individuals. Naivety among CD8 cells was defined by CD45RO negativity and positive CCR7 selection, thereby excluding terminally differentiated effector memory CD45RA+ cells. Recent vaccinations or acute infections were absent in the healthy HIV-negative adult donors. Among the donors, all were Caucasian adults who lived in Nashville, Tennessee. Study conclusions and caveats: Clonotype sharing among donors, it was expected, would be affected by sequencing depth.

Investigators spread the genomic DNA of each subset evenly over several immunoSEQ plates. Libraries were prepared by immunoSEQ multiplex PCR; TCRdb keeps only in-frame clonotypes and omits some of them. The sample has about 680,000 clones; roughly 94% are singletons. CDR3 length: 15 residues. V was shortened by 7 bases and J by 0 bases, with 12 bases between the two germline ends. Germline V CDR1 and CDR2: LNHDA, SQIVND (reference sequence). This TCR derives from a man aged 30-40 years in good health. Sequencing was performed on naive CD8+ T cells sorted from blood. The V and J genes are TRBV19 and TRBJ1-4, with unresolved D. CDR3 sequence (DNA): TGTGCCAGTACCGTCGGTTTGTCAACTAATGAAAAACTGTTTTTT. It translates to CASTVGLSTNEKLFF.